The 28 T cell receptor beta chains listed next were all sequenced from one sample in a study of technical replicates of blood from several donors. The assay was immunoSEQ multiplex PCR, and TCRdb's table has in-frame clones only and misses some. The repertoire holds some 80,000 clones, with just over 95% as singletons. Sequencing was performed on T cells isolated from PBMCs. The receptors come from a human donor in good health.

The sample holds one count of this clone. V usage is TRBV30 and J usage is TRBJ2-5, with 9 bases lining up with TRBD1. This CDR3 spans 14 amino acids. V gave up 1 base and J gave up 7 bases; unmatched junction bases: 7. The germline gives CDR1 GTSNPN, CDR2 SVGIG (reference sequence). CDR3 sequence: CAWSGGQGKGTQYF. The CDR3, as DNA: TGTGCCTGGAGTGGGGGACAGGGAAAGGGGACCCAGTACTTC.

The chain is built from TRBV6-1 and TRBJ2-2; D call uncertain. This CDR3 has 13 amino acids. Germline-derived CDR1 and CDR2 are MNHNS and SASEGT. The V gene lost 7 bases and the J gene lost 2 bases, with 8 bases spanning the gap. CDR3 nucleotides: TGTGCCAGCATAGGCGGAAACACCGGGGAGCTGTTTTTT. Translation gives CASIGGNTGELFF.

The chain uses TRBV7-9 and TRBJ2-1, with no clear D. CDR3 size: 15 residues. Per germline, CDR1 SEHNR and CDR2 FQNEAQ (reference sequence). The V end lost 5 bases, the J end lost 7 bases, and 18 bases lay between the germline ends. CDR3 protein: CASSHSYGVENEQFF. The CDR3 nucleotides are TGTGCCAGCAGCCATTCTTATGGAGTAGAAAATGAGCAGTTCTTC. Filled out from reference TRBV7-9 and TRBJ2-1, the complete variable domain reads DTGVSQNPRHKITKRGQNVTFRCDPISEHNRLYWYRQTLGQGPEFLTYFQNEAQLEKSRLLSDRFSAERPKGSFSTLEIQRTEQGDSAMYLCASSHSYGVENEQFFGPGTRLTVL.

J is TRBJ2-2 and V is TRBV11-2; 10 positions agree with TRBD2. The ends lost 1 base at V and 7 bases at J; junction bases unmatched: 15. CDR1 SGHAT and CDR2 FQNNGV come from the germline V gene. The CDR3 runs to 19 residues. The CDR3 coding sequence is TGTGCCAGCAGCTTAGTGGAGGGGGCTAGCGGGAGATCAGGCGGGGAGCTGTTTTTT. Translation: CASSLVEGASGRSGGELFF.

V and J are TRBV2 and TRBJ2-5; the D is unclear. CDR1 and CDR2 from the germline V gene are SNHLY and FYNNEI. The CDR3 is 12 amino acids. With 6 bases removed from V and 0 bases from J, the gap between germline ends came to 5 bases. Here the CDR3 reads CASRPDQETQYF. DNA of the CDR3: TGTGCCAGCAGACCGGACCAAGAGACCCAGTACTTC.

The chain has TRBV27 and TRBJ1-4; the match to TRBD1 covers 7 bases. Looked up from germline, CDR1 is MNHEY and CDR2 is SMNVEV (reference sequence). V shed 2 bases, J shed 5 bases, and the junction held 8 bases outside the gene matches. This CDR3 spans 16 amino acids. CDR3 DNA sequence: TGTGCCAGCAGTTTAGATGGGTGGGACAGAAATGAAAAACTGTTTTTT. Translated, it gives CASSLDGWDRNEKLFF.

The V gene is TRBV9, the J gene TRBJ1-4, with D maybe TRBD1 (5 bases). Trimming took 3 bases from V and 0 from J, leaving 15 bases between them. The CDR3 spans 17 residues. Germline values: CDR1 SGDLS, CDR2 YYNGEE. The CDR3 DNA sequence: TGTGCCAGCAGCGCAACCGGGGGACTCACAACTAATGAAAAACTGTTTTTT. It translates to CASSATGGLTTNEKLFF.

The chain couples TRBV10-2 to TRBJ2-7; 9 bases are a match to TRBD1. This CDR3 is 12 amino acids long. The germline gives CDR1 WSHSY, CDR2 SAAADI. The trim removed 8 bases at V and 4 bases at J, leaving 3 bases unmatched. The CDR3 nucleotides are TGCGCCAGCGGGACAGGGCTGTACGAGCAGTACTTC. Encoded protein: CASGTGLYEQYF.

The chain recombines TRBV9 with TRBJ1-2; tentative D call: TRBD1 (5 bases). The CDR3 extends over 12 amino acids. Trimming took off 7 bases at V and 8 bases at J, with 15 bases between the two ends. Germline CDR1 and CDR2: SGDLS and YYNGEE. DNA for the CDR3: TGTGCCAGCGGCAGGGAATTCGAAGGCTACACCTTC. Translated: CASGREFEGYTF.

The chain employs TRBV7-2 and TRBJ1-5; no firm D call. Per germline, CDR1 SGHTA and CDR2 FQGNSA. This CDR3 region has 13 residues. V lost 4 bases and J 2 bases, leaving 6 bases between the germline ends. CDR3 sequence (DNA): TGTGCCAGCAGCTCCCGAGGCAATCAGCCCCAGCATTTT. Encoded protein: CASSSRGNQPQHF.

The chain combines TRBV5-1 with TRBJ2-1; perhaps TRBD1 as D (5 bases). V dropped 4 bases and J dropped 1 base, with 9 bases sitting between them. This CDR3 spans 14 amino acids. CDR1 and CDR2 from the germline V gene are SGHRS and YFSETQ. The CDR3 nucleotides are TGCGCCAGCAGCCCCCAGGGATCCTACAATGAGCAGTTCTTC. It encodes CASSPQGSYNEQFF.

The V call is TRBV7-9, the J call TRBJ2-7; TRBD2 matches 7 bases. The length of the CDR3 is 16 residues. V dropped 1 base and J dropped 6; count of bases not matched to a gene: 12. CDR1 is SEHNR and CDR2 is FQNEAQ in the germline V gene (reference sequence). The CDR3 DNA is TGTGCCAGCAGCTTAGGGACTAGATTCCTCTCGGGCGAGCAGTACTTC. It encodes CASSLGTRFLSGEQYF.

This sequence joins TRBV5-6 and TRBJ1-5; D remains unclear. The CDR3 is 12 residues long. Germline lookup yields CDR1 SGHDT and CDR2 YYEEEE. With 0 bases removed from V and 7 bases from J, the gap between germline ends came to 5 bases. CDR3: CASSLGLQPQHF. The CDR3 nucleotides are TGTGCCAGCAGCTTGGGACTCCAGCCCCAGCATTTT.

J is TRBJ2-5 and V is TRBV9; 9 nucleotides match TRBD2. Trimming cost V 0 bases and J 3 bases; bases outside gene matches: 9. The germline V gene encodes CDR1 SGDLS and CDR2 YYNGEE. The CDR3 consists of 17 residues. The CDR3 is CASSVGGGRAIKETQYF. The CDR3 DNA is TGTGCCAGCAGCGTAGGAGGCGGGAGGGCCATTAAAGAGACCCAGTACTTC.

This clone was found once. V gene TRBV20-1 combines with J gene TRBJ2-1; maybe TRBD1 (5 bases). Germline CDR1 and CDR2: DFQATT and SNEGSKA (reference sequence). The CDR3 loop spans 11 amino acids. The V end was cut by 1 base, the J end by 12 bases, with 10 bases between. The CDR3 nucleotides are TGCAGTGCTAGAGCAGGGTATCTGCAGTTCTTC. Its protein is CSARAGYLQFF.

The chain uses TRBV9 and TRBJ2-3; D might be TRBD2 (5 bases). V dropped 2 bases and J dropped 0 bases, with 10 bases sitting between them. Germline V gene data show CDR1 as SGDLS and CDR2 as YYNGEE. The CDR3 is made up of 15 amino acids. The CDR3 is CASSVSGESTDTQYF. In DNA form, the CDR3 reads TGTGCCAGCAGCGTCTCCGGGGAAAGCACAGATACGCAGTATTTT.

The chain employs TRBV27 and TRBJ2-1, with 9 bases that match TRBD2. The CDR3 extends over 16 amino acids. The junction had 9 bases not matched to a gene; V was cut back by 2 bases and J by 7 bases. From germline, CDR1 is MNHEY and CDR2 SMNVEV (reference sequence). The CDR3 nucleotides are TGTGCCAGCAGTTTAGGGAATAGCGGGAGTTTTAATGAGCAGTTCTTC. Translation gives CASSLGNSGSFNEQFF.

This chain joins TRBV15 and TRBJ2-1, with D perhaps TRBD1 (5 bases). This CDR3 has 16 amino acids. Germline assignment: CDR1 LNHNV and CDR2 YYDKDF (reference sequence). The V gene lost 4 bases and the J gene lost 4 bases, with 17 bases spanning the gap. The CDR3 DNA reads as TGTGCCACCAGCAAAGAACTACAGGCGATATACAATGAGCAGTTCTTC. Translated: CATSKELQAIYNEQFF. Full variable domain (outside the CDR3, taken from reference TRBV15 and TRBJ2-1): DAMVIQNPRYQVTQFGKPVTLSCSQTLNHNVMYWYQQKSSQAPKLLFHYYDKDFNNEADTPDNFQSRRPNTSFCFLDIRSPGLGDTAMYLCATSKELQAIYNEQFFGPGTRLTVL.

The chain has TRBV11-3 and TRBJ2-2; a possible D gene is TRBD1 (5 bases). Looked up from germline, CDR1 is SGHNT and CDR2 is YENEEA. This CDR3 spans 15 amino acids. The germline V and J ends were trimmed by 5 bases and 8 bases, with 18 bases remaining between them. DNA of the CDR3: TGTGCCAGCAGCGAGGACGGATACAGGACGGGGGAGCTGTTTTTT. Protein: CASSEDGYRTGELFF. The full variable domain, in which reference TRBV11-3 and TRBJ2-2 provide the parts outside the CDR3, is EAGVVQSPRYKIIEKKQPVAFWCNPISGHNTLYWYLQNLGQGPELLIRYENEEAVDDSQLPKDRFSAERLKGVDSTLKIQPAELGDSAVYLCASSEDGYRTGELFFGEGSRLTVL.

On this clone itself: The junction shows a germline mismatch at one end, possibly a read error. The rearrangement uses TRBV7-9 and TRBJ2-3, with D possibly matching TRBD1 (5 bases). Germline values: CDR1 SEHNR, CDR2 FQNEAQ (reference sequence). The CDR3 contains 14 residues. CDR3 in DNA: TGTGCCAGCAGCCCAGTCAGGGCCACATATACGCAGTATTTT. Translated, it gives CASSPVRATYTQYF. The whole variable domain, filled in from reference TRBV7-9 and TRBJ2-3, reads DTGVSQNPRHKITKRGQNVTFRCDPISEHNRLYWYRQTLGQGPEFLTYFQNEAQLEKSRLLSDRFSAERPKGSFSTLEIQRTEQGDSAMYLCASSPVRATYTQYFGPGTRLTVL.

The J gene is TRBJ2-5, the V gene TRBV9; no firm D call. The germline gives CDR1 SGDLS, CDR2 YYNGEE. The CDR3 is 14 residues long. Between the trimmed V and J ends, which lost 3 bases and 2 bases, there was a span of 11 bases. The CDR3 sequence: CASSAPTLQETQYF. CDR3 bases: TGTGCCAGCAGCGCCCCGACTTTGCAAGAGACCCAGTACTTC.

V gene TRBV18 combines with J gene TRBJ2-7, with D tentatively TRBD1 (6 bases). With 6 bases removed from V and 4 bases from J, the gap between germline ends came to 19 bases. CDR3 size: 15 residues. Per germline, CDR1 KGHSH and CDR2 LQKENI. The CDR3 here is CASSPTGDIKYEQYF. The CDR3, as DNA: TGTGCCAGCTCGCCGACAGGAGATATAAAGTACGAGCAGTACTTC.

The rearrangement joins TRBV30 to TRBJ2-2, with D maybe TRBD2 (5 bases). CDR3 length equals 13 residues. Trimming pared 4 bases from V and 4 bases from J, leaving 10 bases between. The germline V gene encodes CDR1 GTSNPN and CDR2 SVGIG (reference sequence). The CDR3: CAWNGISTGELFF. CDR3 bases: TGTGCCTGGAACGGGATCAGCACCGGGGAGCTGTTTTTT.

V is TRBV11-3 and J is TRBJ2-1; TRBD2 matches at 7 bases. The CDR3 totals 18 residues. Germline loops: CDR1 SGHNT, CDR2 YENEEA. With V trimmed by 5 bases and J by 7 bases, 20 bases remained unmatched. Here the CDR3 reads CASSRAEGPSGGGNEQFF. CDR3 sequence (DNA): TGTGCCAGCAGCCGGGCGGAAGGGCCTAGCGGCGGAGGGAATGAGCAGTTCTTC.

The chain uses TRBV7-9 and TRBJ2-1, with TRBD1 as a possible D gene (5 bases). This CDR3 contains 13 residues. Germline V CDR1 and CDR2: SEHNR, FQNEAQ (reference sequence). Deletions cut 10 bases from V and 3 bases from J, with 13 bases between. This CDR3 reads CATTDEYYNEQFF. The CDR3 DNA sequence: TGTGCCACGACAGATGAATACTACAATGAGCAGTTCTTC.

The chain carries TRBV11-3 and TRBJ2-7; 8 nucleotides line up with TRBD1. J lost 3 bases, V lost 5 bases, and 6 bases had no gene match. The CDR3 sequence is 14 residues long. Germline V gene data show CDR1 as SGHNT and CDR2 as YENEEA. This CDR3 reads CASSGTGVIYEQYF. The CDR3 nucleotides read TGTGCCAGCAGCGGGACAGGAGTTATCTACGAGCAGTACTTC.

The V and J genes are TRBV28 and TRBJ2-3; possibly TRBD2 for D (5 bases). V was trimmed by 5 bases and J by 6 bases, leaving 21 bases between them. Germline CDR1 is MDHEN and CDR2 is SYDVKM. CDR3 length: 16 amino acids. CDR3 nucleotide sequence: TGTGCCAGCAGTACCCTCCCCGCCGGAGGCGGGGATACGCAGTATTTT. Translating gives CASSTLPAGGGDTQYF.

The rearrangement uses TRBV4-2 and TRBJ2-1; tentative D call: TRBD2 (6 bases). The germline V gene has CDR1 LGHNA and CDR2 YNFKEQ. Trimming stripped 2 bases from V and 5 bases from J, with 10 bases between. CDR3 length: 14 amino acids. Here the CDR3 reads CASSQWTTDNEQFF. CDR3 DNA: TGTGCCAGCAGCCAATGGACTACGGACAATGAGCAGTTCTTC.